This T cell receptor (beta chain) was identified in a study of blood T cell repertoires in COVID-19. The CDR3 is 13 amino acids. J gave up 8 bases and V 2 bases, and 5 bases lay outside the gene matches. Per the germline V gene, CDR1 is KGHSH and CDR2 is LQKENI. Original data processing: The authors estimated nucleated cell counts from reference gene primer amplification. This table comes from immunoSEQ multiplex PCR, and its TCRdb copy is limited to in-frame clones, with some not included. The V and J calls and clone size come from that table; D and trimming were worked out from the DNA. The table shows some 270,000 clones, with 70% to 90% occurring only once.

The chain employs TRBV18 and TRBJ1-2; 7 bases are shared with TRBD1. The TCR sequence derives from a woman aged 65 to 85 with acute or convalescent COVID-19. The specimen was peripheral blood. Here the CDR3 DNA reads TGTGCCAGCTCACCAGACAGGGTATTCGGCTACACCTTC. Translated: CASSPDRVFGYTF.